These 24 T cell receptor beta chains share one sample of origin, sequenced in a study of cytomegalovirus exposure and HLA in healthy donors. Researchers ran the PCR with 60 Vbeta and 13 Jbeta primers. TCRdb's copy holds only in-frame clones and misses some; the assay was immunoSEQ multiplex PCR. The sample contains some 200,000 clones, more than 65% of which appear only once. Material for sequencing was PBMCs. The receptor source for this set is a man aged 18 to 35 in good health and CMV-seronegative.

This chain uses TRBV18 with TRBJ1-1; 10 bases line up with TRBD1. Trimming removed 6 bases from V and 6 bases from J; junction bases left unmatched: 10. The CDR3 length is 15 residues. The germline V gene has CDR1 KGHSH and CDR2 LQKENI. The CDR3 DNA follows: TGTGCCAGCTCTCAGTCCCGGGACAGGGGAGCTGAAGCTTTCTTT. This translates into CASSQSRDRGAEAFF.

V is TRBV5-1 and J is TRBJ2-2, with TRBD1 matching over 8 bases. There are 14 residues in the CDR3. Per the germline V gene, CDR1 is SGHRS and CDR2 is YFSETQ. V was clipped by 3 bases and J by 4 bases; unmatched bases: 2. Here the CDR3 reads CASSSGQGTGELFF. CDR3 nucleotides: TGCGCCAGCAGCTCCGGACAGGGCACCGGGGAGCTGTTTTTT.

This clone was detected once. J is TRBJ1-5 and V is TRBV28; D remains ambiguous. From germline, CDR1 is MDHEN and CDR2 SYDVKM. This CDR3 is built from 13 residues. Between the trimmed V and J ends, which lost 8 bases and 1 base, there was a span of 9 bases. CDR3 sequence (DNA): TGTGCCAGCCGGGGTACAAGCAATCAGCCCCAGCATTTT. This gives the protein CASRGTSNQPQHF.

This rearrangement joins TRBV20-1 to TRBJ1-2; D is unresolved. Germline assignment: CDR1 DFQATT and CDR2 SNEGSKA (reference sequence). CDR3 length: 11 residues. V was cut by 4 bases and J by 5 bases, with 8 bases left in between. The CDR3 reads CSAIVIYGYTF. For the CDR3, the DNA is TGCAGTGCTATAGTGATTTATGGCTACACCTTC.

This sequence joins TRBV28 and TRBJ2-2, with a tentative D call TRBD1 (6 bases). CDR3 length: 12 amino acids. The germline CDR1 and CDR2 sequences are MDHEN and SYDVKM. The V and J ends lost 6 bases and 6 bases respectively, with 8 bases between them. CDR3 nucleotide sequence: TGTGCCAGCAGATCAGGGGCCGGGGAGCTGTTTTTT. As protein: CASRSGAGELFF. Full variable domain (rest looked up from reference TRBV28 and TRBJ2-2): DVKVTQSSRYLVKRTGEKVFLECVQDMDHENMFWYRQDPGLGLRLIYFSYDVKMKEKGDIPEGYSVSREKKERFSLILESASTNQTSMYLCASRSGAGELFFGEGSRLTVL.

The CDR3 DNA follows: TGTGCCAGCAGGGGGTGGGGGGACGAGCAGTACTTC. Its translation is CASRGWGDEQYF. The J gene is TRBJ2-7, the V gene TRBV7-9; D perhaps matches TRBD2 (6 bases). Between the trimmed V and J ends, which lost 6 bases and 5 bases, there was a span of 11 bases. The CDR3 is 12 amino acids. Germline CDR1 is SEHNR and CDR2 is FQNEAQ (reference sequence).

V usage is TRBV7-8 and J usage is TRBJ1-2, with TRBD1 matching 9 bases. This CDR3 is built from 14 residues. Per the germline V gene, CDR1 is SGHVS and CDR2 is FQNEAQ. V dropped 5 bases and J dropped 2; count of bases not matched to a gene: 3. The DNA of the CDR3 is TGTGCCAGCAGCATACAGGGGGCGAACTATGGCTACACCTTC. Residues: CASSIQGANYGYTF.

CDR3 protein: CASSKGSQPQHF. In nucleotides, the CDR3 is TGTGCCAGCAGCAAAGGGAGCCAGCCCCAGCATTTT. The chain uses TRBV27 and TRBJ1-5; D gene uncertain. Trimming pared 6 bases from V and 7 bases from J, leaving 10 bases between. The length of the CDR3 is 12 residues. Germline CDR1 reads MNHEY; CDR2 reads SMNVEV (reference sequence).

This chain connects TRBV4-1 to TRBJ2-7; 8 bases line up with TRBD2. Unmatched junction bases numbered 8, after V lost 2 bases and J lost 5 bases. The CDR3 contains 15 residues. From germline, CDR1 is MGHRA and CDR2 YSYEKL. In DNA form, the CDR3 reads TGCGCCAGCAGCCAAAGATCGGGAGGGCCCGACGAGCAGTACTTC. This codes for CASSQRSGGPDEQYF.

This chain joins TRBV19 and TRBJ2-1; maybe TRBD2 (5 bases). V was clipped by 7 bases and J by 6 bases, with 19 bases between them. CDR1 is LNHDA, CDR2 SQIVND, per germline (reference sequence). The CDR3 is 15 residues long. CDR3 region: CASTPLGEGPNEQFF. CDR3 coding DNA: TGTGCCAGTACCCCCCTAGGTGAGGGCCCCAATGAGCAGTTCTTC. The whole variable domain, filled in from reference TRBV19 and TRBJ2-1, reads DGGITQSPKYLFRKEGQNVTLSCEQNLNHDAMYWYRQDPGQGLRLIYYSQIVNDFQKGDIAEGYSVSREKKESFPLTVTSAQKNPTAFYLCASTPLGEGPNEQFFGPGTRLTVL.

The V call is TRBV9, the J call TRBJ1-2; TRBD1 agrees at 10 bases. The length of the CDR3 is 15 residues. Per the germline V gene, CDR1 is SGDLS and CDR2 is YYNGEE. V shed 0 bases, J shed 7 bases, and the junction held 6 bases outside the gene matches. For the CDR3, the DNA is TGTGCCAGCAGCGTAGGGGACAGGGGCCCCCGTGGCTACACCTTC. Translation gives CASSVGDRGPRGYTF.

The chain is built from TRBV4-1 and TRBJ2-7, with D possibly being TRBD2 (5 bases). This CDR3 has 16 amino acids. The germline gives CDR1 MGHRA, CDR2 YSYEKL. V shed 1 base and J shed 1 base, with 14 bases lying between them. CDR3 sequence reads: CASSQVGRVGSYEQYF. The DNA of the CDR3 is TGCGCCAGCAGCCAAGTTGGGCGGGTGGGGTCCTACGAGCAGTACTTC.

The chain employs TRBV5-1 and TRBJ2-1, with D possibly matching TRBD2 (5 bases). This CDR3 has 14 amino acids. The germline gives CDR1 SGHRS, CDR2 YFSETQ. V was clipped by 6 bases and J by 4 bases, with 14 bases between them. As DNA, the CDR3 is TGCGCCAGCATGCCCGGAGCGGAGTACAATGAGCAGTTCTTC. Translated: CASMPGAEYNEQFF. Together with reference TRBV5-1 and TRBJ2-1, the CDR3 gives the full variable domain: KAGVTQTPRYLIKTRGQQVTLSCSPISGHRSVSWYQQTPGQGLQFLFEYFSETQRNKGNFPGRFSGRQFSNSRSEMNVSTLELGDSALYLCASMPGAEYNEQFFGPGTRLTVL.

The chain couples TRBV28 to TRBJ1-2, with 12 positions matching TRBD1. This CDR3 has 14 residues. Losses at the gene ends were 6 bases for V and 5 bases for J; bases not matched to a gene: 4. CDR1 is MDHEN, CDR2 SYDVKM, per germline. This CDR3 is CASSWGQGAYGYTF. The CDR3 DNA is TGTGCCAGCAGCTGGGGACAGGGGGCATATGGCTACACCTTC.

The V call is TRBV7-2, the J call TRBJ1-2; TRBD1 matches 12 bases. The CDR3 totals 15 residues. V trimming: 1 base; J trimming: 8 bases; junction bases outside the gene matches: 5. The V gene's germline CDR1 is SGHTA and CDR2 FQGNSA. CDR3 in DNA: TGTGCCAGCAGCTTAGTAGGGACAGGGGGCTACGGCTACACCTTC. This translates into CASSLVGTGGYGYTF.

This clone appeared a single time. This chain joins TRBV2 and TRBJ2-3; 7 positions agree with TRBD2. Germline V gives CDR1 SNHLY, CDR2 FYNNEI. V lost 3 bases, J lost 3 bases, and 6 bases stayed unmatched. The CDR3 extends over 15 amino acids. CDR3 coding DNA: TGTGCCAGCAGTGACTGGCTAGCGGAAACAGATACGCAGTATTTT. It translates to CASSDWLAETDTQYF.

This clone appeared a few times. The V and J genes are TRBV5-1 and TRBJ2-7; D remains ambiguous. The CDR3 totals 15 residues. Trimming took off 0 bases at V and 0 bases at J, with 10 bases between the two ends. Germline values: CDR1 SGHRS, CDR2 YFSETQ. The CDR3 reads CASSLAAASSYEQYF. DNA of the CDR3: TGCGCCAGCAGCTTGGCTGCGGCCTCCTCCTACGAGCAGTACTTC.

The table lists this clone with many counts. The rearrangement uses TRBV6-6 and TRBJ1-1; 7 bases fit TRBD1. Losses at the gene ends were 7 bases for V and 3 bases for J; bases not matched to a gene: 5. The CDR3 is 13 residues long. Per germline, CDR1 MNHNY and CDR2 SVGAGI (reference sequence). CDR3 loop: CASTQTGYTEAFF. CDR3 bases: TGTGCCAGCACCCAGACAGGGTACACTGAAGCTTTCTTT.

The genes are TRBV5-5 and TRBJ2-7, with a possible D match to TRBD2 (5 bases). Germline-derived CDR1 and CDR2 are SGHKS and YYEKEE (reference sequence). The CDR3 length is 14 residues. Trimming took off 1 base at V and 5 bases at J, with 13 bases between the two ends. CDR3 DNA sequence: TGTGCCAGCAGCTTGAGCGGTCTAGCCGACGAGCAGTACTTC. Amino acid sequence: CASSLSGLADEQYF.

CDR3 in amino acids: CASSPGLAGALGSYEQYF. CDR3 DNA: TGTGCCAGCAGTCCGGGACTAGCGGGAGCCCTAGGATCCTACGAGCAGTACTTC. The gene calls are TRBV28 and TRBJ2-7; TRBD2 matches at 14 bases. Germline CDR1 is MDHEN and CDR2 is SYDVKM. V was clipped by 5 bases and J by 1 base; unmatched bases: 10. CDR3 length: 18 residues.

This chain uses TRBV19 with TRBJ1-2, with D possibly matching TRBD1 (5 bases). The CDR3 sequence is 14 residues long. V lost 5 bases and J 8 bases, leaving 18 bases between the germline ends. Germline V gene sequence: CDR1 LNHDA, CDR2 SQIVND (reference sequence). CDR3 coding DNA: TGTGCCAGTAGTCAGGGTTTGCTTTCTTGGGGCTACACCTTC. It yields the protein CASSQGLLSWGYTF. The whole variable domain, remainder taken from reference TRBV19 and TRBJ1-2, is DGGITQSPKYLFRKEGQNVTLSCEQNLNHDAMYWYRQDPGQGLRLIYYSQIVNDFQKGDIAEGYSVSREKKESFPLTVTSAQKNPTAFYLCASSQGLLSWGYTFGSGTRLTVV.

The genes are TRBV13 and TRBJ2-6, with 7 bases identical to TRBD1. V shed 5 bases, J shed 2 bases, and the junction held 12 bases outside the gene matches. The CDR3 is made up of 18 amino acids. The V gene's germline CDR1 is PRHDT and CDR2 FYEKMQ (reference sequence). Written as DNA, the CDR3 is TGTGCCAGCAGCCCTAGACCCCCAACAGGGGCTGGGGCCAACGTCCTGACTTTC. This translates into CASSPRPPTGAGANVLTF.

In this sample, this clone turned up once. V usage is TRBV18 and J usage is TRBJ2-7; TRBD1 is a possible D gene (5 bases). Between the trimmed V and J ends, which lost 1 base and 3 bases, there was a span of 10 bases. This CDR3 contains 14 residues. Germline values: CDR1 KGHSH, CDR2 LQKENI. The CDR3 sequence is CASSPLQGNYEQYF. CDR3 nucleotide sequence: TGTGCCAGCTCACCACTTCAGGGCAACTACGAGCAGTACTTC.

The chain combines TRBV10-3 with TRBJ1-5; possible D gene TRBD1, 6 bases. Trimming stripped 2 bases from V and 4 bases from J, with 6 bases between. Germline CDR1 is ENHRY and CDR2 is SYGVKD. The CDR3 runs 13 residues. The CDR3 here is CAISETGNQPQHF. CDR3 nucleotides: TGTGCCATCAGTGAGACAGGGAATCAGCCCCAGCATTTT.